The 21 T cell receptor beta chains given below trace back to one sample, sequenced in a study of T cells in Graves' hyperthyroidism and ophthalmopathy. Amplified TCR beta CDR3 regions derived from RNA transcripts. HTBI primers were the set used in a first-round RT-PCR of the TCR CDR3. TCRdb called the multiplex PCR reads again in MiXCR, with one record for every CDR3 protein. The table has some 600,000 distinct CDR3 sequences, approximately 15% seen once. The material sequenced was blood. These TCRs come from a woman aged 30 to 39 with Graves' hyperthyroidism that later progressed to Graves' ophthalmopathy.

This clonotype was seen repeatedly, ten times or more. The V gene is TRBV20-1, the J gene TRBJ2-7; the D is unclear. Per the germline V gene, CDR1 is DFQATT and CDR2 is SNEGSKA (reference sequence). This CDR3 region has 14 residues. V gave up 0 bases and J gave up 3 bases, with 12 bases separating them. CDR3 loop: CSARDNTLDYEQYF. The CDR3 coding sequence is TGCAGTGCTAGAGATAACACACTGGACTACGAGCAGTACTTC.

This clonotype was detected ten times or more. The CDR3 DNA is TGTGCCAGCAGCTTCTCCCTAGCCACCTACGAGCAGTACTTC. Protein sequence: CASSFSLATYEQYF. This chain uses TRBV7-8 with TRBJ2-7; D may be TRBD2 (5 bases). This CDR3 is 14 amino acids long. CDR1 SGHVS and CDR2 FQNEAQ come from the germline V gene. Trimming removed 3 bases at V and 2 bases at J, with 11 bases between.

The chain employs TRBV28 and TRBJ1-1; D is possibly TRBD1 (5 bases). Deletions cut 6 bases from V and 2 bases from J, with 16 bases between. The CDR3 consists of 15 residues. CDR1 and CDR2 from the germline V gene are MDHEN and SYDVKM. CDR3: CASSIPGLLNTEAFF. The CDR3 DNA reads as TGTGCCAGCAGCATACCGGGACTGCTAAACACTGAAGCTTTCTTT.

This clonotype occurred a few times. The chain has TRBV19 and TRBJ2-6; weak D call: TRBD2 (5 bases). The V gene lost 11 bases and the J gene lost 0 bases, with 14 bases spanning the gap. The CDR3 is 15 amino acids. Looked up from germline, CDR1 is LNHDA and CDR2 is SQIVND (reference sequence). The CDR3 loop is CASERASSGANVLTF. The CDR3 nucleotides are TGTGCCTCAGAGAGGGCTTCCTCTGGGGCCAACGTCCTGACTTTC.

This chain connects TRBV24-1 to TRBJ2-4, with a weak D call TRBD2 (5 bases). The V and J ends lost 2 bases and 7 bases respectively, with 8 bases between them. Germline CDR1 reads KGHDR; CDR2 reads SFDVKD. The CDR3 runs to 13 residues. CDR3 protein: CATSDSRGNIQYF. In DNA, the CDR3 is TGTGCCACCAGTGATTCACGAGGGAACATTCAGTACTTC.

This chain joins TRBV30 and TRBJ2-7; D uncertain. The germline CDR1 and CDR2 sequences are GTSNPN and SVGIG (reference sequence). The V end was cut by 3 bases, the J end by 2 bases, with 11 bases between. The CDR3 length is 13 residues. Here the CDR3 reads CAWSVGSPYEQYF. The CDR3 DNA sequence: TGTGCCTGGAGCGTGGGAAGTCCCTACGAGCAGTACTTC.

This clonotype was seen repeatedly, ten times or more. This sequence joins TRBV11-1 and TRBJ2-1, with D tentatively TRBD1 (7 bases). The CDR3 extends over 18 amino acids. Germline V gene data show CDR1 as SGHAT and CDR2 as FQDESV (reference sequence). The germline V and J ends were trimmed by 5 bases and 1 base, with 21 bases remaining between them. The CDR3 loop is CASSTMTGRGVSYNEQFF. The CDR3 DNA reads TGTGCCAGCAGCACCATGACAGGGCGCGGGGTGTCCTACAATGAGCAGTTCTTC.

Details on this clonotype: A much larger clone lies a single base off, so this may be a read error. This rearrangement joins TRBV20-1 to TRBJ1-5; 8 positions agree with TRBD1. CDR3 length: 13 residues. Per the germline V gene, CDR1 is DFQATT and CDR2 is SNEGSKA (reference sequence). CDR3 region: CSARRQGNQPRHF. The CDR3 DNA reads TGCAGTGCTAGGAGACAGGGGAATCAGCCCCGGCATTTT.

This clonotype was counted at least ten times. CDR3 protein: CASVIEGYEAFF. CDR3 bases: TGTGCCAGCGTCATCGAGGGATATGAAGCTTTCTTT. This chain links TRBV7-9 with TRBJ1-1; D unresolved. V lost 8 bases, J lost 7 bases, and 14 bases lay in between. The CDR3 consists of 12 residues. Germline V gene data show CDR1 as SEHNR and CDR2 as FQNEAQ (reference sequence).

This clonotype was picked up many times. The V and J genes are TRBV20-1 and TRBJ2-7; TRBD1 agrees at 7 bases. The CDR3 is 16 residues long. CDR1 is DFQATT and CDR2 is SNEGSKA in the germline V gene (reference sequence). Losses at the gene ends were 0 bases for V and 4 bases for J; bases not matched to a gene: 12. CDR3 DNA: TGCAGTGCTAGAGATCCTACAGGGGTACGGTGGTACGAGCAGTACTTC. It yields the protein CSARDPTGVRWYEQYF.

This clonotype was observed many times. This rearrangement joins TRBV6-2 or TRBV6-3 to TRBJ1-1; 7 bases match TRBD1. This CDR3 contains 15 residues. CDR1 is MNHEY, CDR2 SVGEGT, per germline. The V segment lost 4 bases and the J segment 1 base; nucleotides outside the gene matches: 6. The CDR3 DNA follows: TGTGCCAGCAGTTCTACCGGGACAGCGAACACTGAAGCTTTCTTT. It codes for CASSSTGTANTEAFF.

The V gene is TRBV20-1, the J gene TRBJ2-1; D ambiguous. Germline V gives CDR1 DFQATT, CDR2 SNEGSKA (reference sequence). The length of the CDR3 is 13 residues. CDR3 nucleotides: TGCAGCGCCCTGGTGCCGACGTACAATGAGCAGTTCTTC. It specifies CSALVPTYNEQFF.

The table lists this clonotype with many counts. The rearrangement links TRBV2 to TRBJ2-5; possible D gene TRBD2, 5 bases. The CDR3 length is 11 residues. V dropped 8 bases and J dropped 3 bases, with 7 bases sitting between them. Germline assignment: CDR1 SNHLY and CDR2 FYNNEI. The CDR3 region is CASSREETQYF. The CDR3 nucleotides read TGTGCCAGCTCGAGGGAAGAGACCCAGTACTTC.

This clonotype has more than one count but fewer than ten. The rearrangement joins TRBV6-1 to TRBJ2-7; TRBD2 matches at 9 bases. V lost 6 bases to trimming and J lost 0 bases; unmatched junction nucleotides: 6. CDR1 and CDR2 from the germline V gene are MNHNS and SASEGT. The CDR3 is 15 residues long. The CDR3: CASSRLAESSYEQYF. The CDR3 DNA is TGTGCCAGCAGCCGACTAGCGGAAAGCTCCTACGAGCAGTACTTC.

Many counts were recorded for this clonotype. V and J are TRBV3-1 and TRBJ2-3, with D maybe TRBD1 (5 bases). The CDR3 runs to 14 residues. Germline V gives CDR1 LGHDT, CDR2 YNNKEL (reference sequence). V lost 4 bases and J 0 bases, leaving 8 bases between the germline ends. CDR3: CASSRTLSTDTQYF. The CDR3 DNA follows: TGTGCCAGCAGCCGGACACTAAGCACAGATACGCAGTATTTT.

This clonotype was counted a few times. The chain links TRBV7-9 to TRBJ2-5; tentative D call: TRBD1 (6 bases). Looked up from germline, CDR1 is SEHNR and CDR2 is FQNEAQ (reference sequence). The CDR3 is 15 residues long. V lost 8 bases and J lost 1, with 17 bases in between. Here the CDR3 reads CASEDPTGPQETQYF. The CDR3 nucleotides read TGTGCCAGCGAGGACCCCACAGGGCCCCAAGAGACCCAGTACTTC.

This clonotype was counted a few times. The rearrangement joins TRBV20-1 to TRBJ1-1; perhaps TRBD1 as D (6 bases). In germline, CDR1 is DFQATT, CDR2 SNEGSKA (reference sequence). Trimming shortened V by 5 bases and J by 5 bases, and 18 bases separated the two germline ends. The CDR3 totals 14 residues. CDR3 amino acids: CSASPGGAKTEAFF. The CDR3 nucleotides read TGCAGTGCTTCCCCCGGGGGGGCTAAGACTGAAGCTTTCTTT.

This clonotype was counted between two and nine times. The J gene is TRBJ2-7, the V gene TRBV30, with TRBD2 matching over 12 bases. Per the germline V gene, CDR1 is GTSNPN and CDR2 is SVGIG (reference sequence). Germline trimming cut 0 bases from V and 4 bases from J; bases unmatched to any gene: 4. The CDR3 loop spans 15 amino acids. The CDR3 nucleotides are TGTGCCTGGAGTGTACGACTAGCGGGAGTTTACGAGCAGTACTTC. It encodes CAWSVRLAGVYEQYF.

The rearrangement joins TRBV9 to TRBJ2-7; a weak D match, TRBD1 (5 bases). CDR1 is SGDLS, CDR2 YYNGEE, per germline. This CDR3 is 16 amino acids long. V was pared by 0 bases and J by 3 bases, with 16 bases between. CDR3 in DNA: TGTGCCAGCAGCGTAGGAAGAAGTGGACAAAGCTACGAGCAGTACTTC. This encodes CASSVGRSGQSYEQYF.

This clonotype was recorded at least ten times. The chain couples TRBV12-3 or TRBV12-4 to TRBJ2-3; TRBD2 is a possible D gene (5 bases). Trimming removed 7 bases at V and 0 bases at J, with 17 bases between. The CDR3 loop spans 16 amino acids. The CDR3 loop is CASISNPGMSTDTQYF. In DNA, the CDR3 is TGTGCCAGCATCTCAAATCCCGGGATGAGCACAGATACGCAGTATTTT.

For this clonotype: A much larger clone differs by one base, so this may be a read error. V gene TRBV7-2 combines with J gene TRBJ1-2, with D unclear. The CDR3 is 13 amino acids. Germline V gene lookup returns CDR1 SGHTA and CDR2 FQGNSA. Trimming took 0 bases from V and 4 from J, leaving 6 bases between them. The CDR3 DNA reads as TGTGCCAGCAGCTTAGCACAGACCTATGGCTACACCTTC. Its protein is CASSLAQTYGYTF.